Below are 31 T cell receptor beta chains sequenced from a single sample in a study of blood T cell repertoires in COVID-19. Some clones are missing from TCRdb's copy, which holds only in-frame ones; the method was immunoSEQ multiplex PCR. Among hundreds of thousands of clones, under 90% were seen once, and the ten largest hold 1.8%. The sample taken for sequencing was peripheral blood. These TCRs come from a woman in her thirties with COVID-19, enrolled during active disease.

The chain links TRBV19 to TRBJ2-7; 8 nucleotides match TRBD1. V shed 3 bases and J 4 bases; nucleotides not matched to a gene: 5. Germline CDR1 and CDR2: LNHDA and SQIVND (reference sequence). The CDR3 is made up of 14 amino acids. In nucleotides, the CDR3 is TGTGCCAGTAGTATCGACAGGGGTGGGTACGAGCAGTACTTC. This gives the protein CASSIDRGGYEQYF.

This rearrangement joins TRBV24-1 to TRBJ1-1; no firm D call. Germline V gene lookup returns CDR1 KGHDR and CDR2 SFDVKD. Trimming stripped 0 bases from V and 7 bases from J, with 8 bases between. The CDR3 is made up of 13 amino acids. In DNA, the CDR3 is TGTGCCACCAGTGATTTGAGAGGGATTGAAGCTTTCTTT. This encodes CATSDLRGIEAFF.

The genes are TRBV19 and TRBJ1-3; TRBD1 is a possible D gene (5 bases). The CDR3 is 14 amino acids. V lost 4 bases and J 4 bases, leaving 11 bases between the germline ends. The germline V gene has CDR1 LNHDA and CDR2 SQIVND (reference sequence). The CDR3 spells CASSRPGLGNTIYF. The CDR3 nucleotides are TGTGCCAGTAGTAGGCCGGGACTAGGAAACACCATATATTTT.

The V gene is TRBV13, the J gene TRBJ1-2; 7 bases agree with TRBD1. Germline V gives CDR1 PRHDT, CDR2 FYEKMQ (reference sequence). Trimming removed 5 bases from V and 3 bases from J; junction bases left unmatched: 15. The CDR3 runs to 17 residues. The CDR3 is CASSPRSGTARDYGYTF. The CDR3, as DNA: TGTGCCAGCAGCCCCCGATCTGGGACAGCCAGGGACTATGGCTACACCTTC.

This clone was detected a few times. V usage is TRBV6-1 and J usage is TRBJ2-3, with 8 positions matching TRBD2. The CDR3 has 17 amino acids. The J segment lost 2 bases and the V segment lost 2 bases, leaving 9 bases of the junction unmatched. The V gene's germline CDR1 is MNHNS and CDR2 SASEGT. The CDR3 nucleotides read TGTGCCAGCAGTGAAAGAGCGGGGGCCCAGTACACAGATACGCAGTATTTT. This codes for CASSERAGAQYTDTQYF.

This rearrangement joins TRBV28 to TRBJ1-1; unclear D gene. The germline V gene has CDR1 MDHEN and CDR2 SYDVKM. This CDR3 has 13 residues. Trimming cost V 8 bases and J 1 base, with 11 bases left between them. Written as DNA, the CDR3 is TGTGCCAGCGGGGAGGGTTGGAACACTGAAGCTTTCTTT. Translated: CASGEGWNTEAFF.

The genes are TRBV11-2 and TRBJ1-5; perhaps TRBD1 as D (6 bases). Trimming took 5 bases from V and 6 from J, leaving 11 bases between them. Per the germline V gene, CDR1 is SGHAT and CDR2 is FQNNGV. The CDR3 length is 13 residues. The CDR3 loop reads CASSQDRLQPQHF. CDR3 nucleotides: TGTGCCAGCAGCCAAGACAGGCTTCAGCCCCAGCATTTT.

V gene TRBV4-3 combines with J gene TRBJ2-7; 13 bases are a match to TRBD2. With V trimmed by 4 bases and J by 2 bases, 2 bases remained unmatched. Germline lookup yields CDR1 LGHNA and CDR2 YSLEER. This CDR3 comprises 15 residues. The CDR3, as DNA: TGCGCCAGCAGCCGACTAGCGGGGGGCCCCTACGAGCAGTACTTC. This gives the protein CASSRLAGGPYEQYF.

This sequence joins TRBV9 and TRBJ1-2; possibly TRBD1 for D (5 bases). The CDR3 runs to 13 residues. Trimming stripped 0 bases from V and 7 bases from J, with 10 bases between. The germline V gene has CDR1 SGDLS and CDR2 YYNGEE. CDR3 loop: CASSVEGIGGYTF. In nucleotides, the CDR3 is TGTGCCAGCAGCGTAGAGGGGATTGGTGGCTACACCTTC. Variable domain in full (rest from reference TRBV9 and TRBJ1-2): DSGVTQTPKHLITATGQRVTLRCSPRSGDLSVYWYQQSLDQGLQFLIQYYNGEERAKGNILERFSAQQFPDLHSELNLSSLELGDSALYFCASSVEGIGGYTFGSGTRLTVV.

A few counts support this clone. The V call is TRBV4-3, the J call TRBJ1-2; D call uncertain. CDR1 LGHNA and CDR2 YSLEER come from the germline V gene. The CDR3 covers 14 residues. V gave up 0 bases and J gave up 5 bases, with 10 bases separating them. The CDR3 bases are TGCGCCAGCAGCCAAGAAGGATGGACTTATGGCTACACCTTC. It yields the protein CASSQEGWTYGYTF.

The chain links TRBV18 to TRBJ2-1, with TRBD2 identical over 10 bases. CDR3 length: 16 amino acids. Trimming at V came to 3 bases and at J to 7 bases, leaving 9 bases not matched to a gene. Germline V lookup: CDR1 KGHSH, CDR2 LQKENI. As DNA, the CDR3 is TGTGCCAGCTCACCCTTCACTAGCGGGGAAAGTAATGAGCAGTTCTTC. Protein: CASSPFTSGESNEQFF.

The chain recombines TRBV5-1 with TRBJ1-6; D gene uncertain. This CDR3 is built from 15 residues. Looked up from germline, CDR1 is SGHRS and CDR2 is YFSETQ. The V and J ends lost 0 bases and 7 bases respectively, with 11 bases between them. The CDR3: CASSLDMTGNSPLHF. The CDR3 DNA sequence: TGCGCCAGCAGCTTGGATATGACTGGAAATTCACCCCTCCACTTT.

This chain uses TRBV4-1 with TRBJ2-1; D might be TRBD2 (6 bases). Trimming shortened V by 1 base and J by 9 bases, and 19 bases separated the two germline ends. The CDR3 runs to 16 residues. CDR1 is MGHRA, CDR2 YSYEKL, per germline. The CDR3 reads CASSQVLRGAAPEQFF. In nucleotides, the CDR3 is TGCGCCAGCAGCCAAGTACTACGCGGGGCCGCGCCTGAGCAGTTCTTC.

This sequence joins TRBV7-2 and TRBJ2-1; 8 bases are a match to TRBD2. J lost 8 bases, V lost 5 bases, and 14 bases had no gene match. Germline loops: CDR1 SGHTA, CDR2 FQGNSA. The CDR3 runs 16 residues. The CDR3 here is CASSPGSPGGRDEQFF. CDR3 nucleotides: TGTGCCAGCAGCCCCGGCTCTCCGGGGGGGCGCGATGAGCAGTTCTTC.

The J gene is TRBJ2-5, the V gene TRBV27, with 15 bases identical to TRBD2. Trimming took 3 bases from V and 5 from J; bases not matched to a gene: 13. The CDR3 is 19 amino acids. Germline CDR1 and CDR2: MNHEY and SMNVEV (reference sequence). CDR3 nucleotides: TGTGCCAGCAGTTTTAGAGCGGGACTAGCGGGGGGAATCCGGGAGACCCAGTACTTC. It translates to CASSFRAGLAGGIRETQYF.

The genes are TRBV5-1 and TRBJ2-3; the D is unclear. Trimming shortened V by 0 bases and J by 1 base, and 6 bases separated the two germline ends. The CDR3 runs to 14 residues. Germline CDR1 and CDR2: SGHRS and YFSETQ. CDR3 region: CASSLVQGTDTQYF. In nucleotides, the CDR3 is TGCGCCAGCAGCTTGGTGCAGGGCACAGATACGCAGTATTTT.

This chain joins TRBV3-1 (or the pseudogene TRBV3-2) and TRBJ1-3; D uncertain. Between the trimmed V and J ends, which lost 1 base and 0 bases, there was a span of 4 bases. Looked up from germline, CDR1 is LGHDT and CDR2 is YNNKEL (reference sequence). The CDR3 sequence is 14 residues long. The CDR3 loop reads CASSQAFSGNTIYF. In nucleotides, the CDR3 is TGTGCCAGCAGCCAAGCCTTCTCTGGAAACACCATATATTTT.

The V and J genes are TRBV30 and TRBJ1-6, with 10 bases aligning to TRBD1. Per germline, CDR1 GTSNPN and CDR2 SVGIG (reference sequence). Germline trimming cut 5 bases from V and 10 bases from J; bases unmatched to any gene: 5. The CDR3 loop spans 13 amino acids. The CDR3 sequence: CAWGWDRGSPLHF. In DNA form, the CDR3 reads TGTGCCTGGGGATGGGACAGGGGCTCACCCCTCCACTTT.

This clone appeared once. This sequence joins TRBV24-1 and TRBJ2-5; 7 positions agree with TRBD1. Germline CDR1 is KGHDR and CDR2 is SFDVKD. V was clipped by 5 bases and J by 1 base; unmatched bases: 3. This CDR3 has 14 amino acids. Here the CDR3 DNA reads TGTGCCACCAGTGTTTCAGGGGGCCAAGAGACCCAGTACTTC. This encodes CATSVSGGQETQYF.

This clone showed up just once. The chain carries TRBV28 and TRBJ1-4; D perhaps matches TRBD1 (5 bases). The germline V gene encodes CDR1 MDHEN and CDR2 SYDVKM. Trimming cost V 6 bases and J 2 bases, with 10 bases left between them. This CDR3 region has 14 residues. The CDR3, as DNA: TGTGCCAGCAGCCACCGGGGGACTAATGAAAAACTGTTTTTT. This translates into CASSHRGTNEKLFF.

The chain is built from TRBV28 and TRBJ1-4; 8 bases are shared with TRBD1. Trimming cost V 6 bases and J 0 bases; bases outside gene matches: 18. This CDR3 is 20 amino acids long. CDR1 is MDHEN, CDR2 SYDVKM, per germline. Written as DNA, the CDR3 is TGTGCCAGCAGGGCTGTTCCGGGACAGGTAACCGCCTCAACTAATGAAAAACTGTTTTTT. This translates into CASRAVPGQVTASTNEKLFF.

The chain has TRBV3-1 (or the pseudogene TRBV3-2) and TRBJ1-6, with TRBD1 matching over 8 bases. Trimming at V came to 3 bases and at J to 10 bases, leaving 2 bases not matched to a gene. Germline assignment: CDR1 LGHDT and CDR2 YNNKEL (reference sequence). The CDR3 covers 13 residues. As DNA, the CDR3 is TGTGCCAGCAGCCAGACAGGGGAATCACCCCTCCACTTT. Translated, it gives CASSQTGESPLHF.

This chain links TRBV4-1 with TRBJ2-7; D is unclear. Between the trimmed V and J ends, which lost 1 base and 5 bases, there was a span of 18 bases. Germline CDR1 is MGHRA and CDR2 is YSYEKL. CDR3 length: 16 amino acids. CDR3 protein: CASSQGIGAPIDEQYV. CDR3 DNA sequence: TGCGCCAGCAGCCAAGGTATCGGTGCCCCTATCGACGAGCAGTACGTC.

CDR3: CASSLQGAQINYGYTF. CDR3 nucleotides: TGTGCCAGTAGTTTACAGGGGGCACAGATTAACTATGGCTACACCTTC. This rearrangement joins TRBV19 to TRBJ1-2, with TRBD1 identical over 9 bases. The CDR3 is 16 residues long. Trimming at V came to 5 bases and at J to 1 base, leaving 8 bases not matched to a gene. Germline loops: CDR1 LNHDA, CDR2 SQIVND (reference sequence).

This chain joins TRBV5-1 and TRBJ1-1, with D tentatively TRBD1 (6 bases). This CDR3 is built from 13 residues. Germline V gene sequence: CDR1 SGHRS, CDR2 YFSETQ. Trimming removed 4 bases at V and 1 base at J, with 8 bases between. In nucleotides, the CDR3 is TGCGCCAGCAGCACGACAGGGAACACTGAAGCTTTCTTT. Translating it yields CASSTTGNTEAFF.

The chain couples TRBV7-9 to TRBJ2-3; a weak D match, TRBD2 (5 bases). Trimming took off 6 bases at V and 6 bases at J, with 10 bases between the two ends. CDR1 is SEHNR and CDR2 is FQNEAQ in the germline V gene (reference sequence). The CDR3 runs to 12 residues. CDR3 DNA sequence: TGTGCCAGCAGGGCCGAGGGCGATACGCAGTATTTT. Its protein product is CASRAEGDTQYF.

The chain employs TRBV5-6 and TRBJ1-2; 8 positions match TRBD1. The CDR3 extends over 16 amino acids. Germline V CDR1 and CDR2: SGHDT, YYEEEE. Losses at the gene ends were 4 bases for V and 1 base for J; bases not matched to a gene: 9. CDR3: CASSRGQGAINYGYTF. Written as DNA, the CDR3 is TGTGCCAGCAGCCGAGGACAGGGTGCGATTAACTATGGCTACACCTTC.

The chain combines TRBV19 with TRBJ1-1; the D is unclear. Trimming removed 5 bases at V and 4 bases at J, with 17 bases between. Germline V gene data show CDR1 as LNHDA and CDR2 as SQIVND (reference sequence). This CDR3 comprises 15 residues. The CDR3 reads CASSPGSQRGTEAFF. In DNA, the CDR3 is TGTGCCAGTAGTCCCGGGTCGCAAAGAGGCACTGAAGCTTTCTTT. Using reference TRBV19 and TRBJ1-1 for the parts outside the CDR3, the full variable domain is DGGITQSPKYLFRKEGQNVTLSCEQNLNHDAMYWYRQDPGQGLRLIYYSQIVNDFQKGDIAEGYSVSREKKESFPLTVTSAQKNPTAFYLCASSPGSQRGTEAFFGQGTRLTVV.

V and J are TRBV27 and TRBJ1-5, with unresolved D. Trimming stripped 3 bases from V and 7 bases from J, with 13 bases between. CDR1 is MNHEY, CDR2 SMNVEV, per germline (reference sequence). The CDR3 length is 14 residues. The CDR3 sequence is CASSFHVASQPQHF. Here the CDR3 DNA reads TGTGCCAGCAGTTTCCATGTAGCGTCCCAGCCCCAGCATTTT.

The rearrangement uses TRBV9 and TRBJ1-2, with 9 bases aligning to TRBD1. The germline CDR1 and CDR2 sequences are SGDLS and YYNGEE. V trimming: 3 bases; J trimming: 2 bases; junction bases outside the gene matches: 2. This CDR3 is 14 amino acids long. CDR3 sequence: CASSGGTGNYGYTF. Here the CDR3 DNA reads TGTGCCAGCAGCGGAGGGACAGGGAACTATGGCTACACCTTC.

The chain is built from TRBV7-2 and TRBJ2-7; 8 positions match TRBD2. Germline V CDR1 and CDR2: SGHTA, FQGNSA. The length of the CDR3 is 13 residues. V was pared by 3 bases and J by 6 bases, with 4 bases of the junction left unmatched. CDR3 in amino acids: CASSLTGGFEQYF. The CDR3 DNA reads TGTGCCAGCAGCTTGACGGGGGGGTTCGAGCAGTACTTC.